The 18 T cell receptor beta chains below come from one sample, sequenced in a study of blood T cell repertoires in COVID-19. Data came from immunoSEQ multiplex PCR; TCRdb stores just in-frame clones and leaves some out. The sample has roughly 100,000 clones; roughly 71% are singletons. Material: peripheral blood. The source of these receptors is a woman of 80 years or more with acute or convalescent COVID-19.

The CDR3, as DNA: TGTGCCAGCAGCCACGGAACGGGACTTCTAAACTATGGCTACACCTTC. It encodes CASSHGTGLLNYGYTF. This chain connects TRBV3-1 (or the pseudogene TRBV3-2) to TRBJ1-2; TRBD1 might be the D (5 bases). V was clipped by 3 bases and J by 2 bases, with 16 bases between them. CDR1 LGHDT and CDR2 YNNKEL come from the germline V gene (reference sequence). The CDR3 is made up of 16 amino acids.

The chain has TRBV18 and TRBJ2-5, with D unclear. Germline loops: CDR1 KGHSH, CDR2 LQKENI. Deletions cut 5 bases from V and 5 bases from J, with 9 bases between. This CDR3 comprises 12 residues. CDR3 residues: CASSTTDETQYF. In DNA, the CDR3 is TGTGCCAGCTCAACTACTGATGAGACCCAGTACTTC.

The gene calls are TRBV28 and TRBJ1-5; possibly TRBD1 for D (5 bases). Germline V gene lookup returns CDR1 MDHEN and CDR2 SYDVKM. V was shortened by 6 bases and J by 0 bases, with 18 bases between the two germline ends. CDR3 length equals 17 residues. The CDR3, as DNA: TGTGCCAGCAGCAATAGCCGGGACTTCTATAGCAATCAGCCCCAGCATTTT. It translates to CASSNSRDFYSNQPQHF.

This clone was observed a few times. The chain has TRBV27 and TRBJ2-6; D not resolved. CDR1 is MNHEY, CDR2 SMNVEV, per germline (reference sequence). CDR3 length equals 16 residues. The V gene lost 0 bases and the J gene lost 1 base, with 7 bases spanning the gap. CDR3 sequence (DNA): TGTGCCAGCAGTTTATCGACACCATCTGGGGCCAACGTCCTGACTTTC. Translating gives CASSLSTPSGANVLTF.

The sample holds a few counts of this clone. The V and J genes are TRBV7-3 and TRBJ2-7; a possible D gene is TRBD1 (5 bases). CDR1 is SGHTA, CDR2 FQGTGA, per germline. V shed 1 base and J shed 2 bases, with 21 bases lying between them. The CDR3 has 18 amino acids. The CDR3 region is CASSLSGALGRGPYEQYF. The DNA of the CDR3 is TGTGCCAGCAGCTTAAGCGGCGCTCTGGGGCGTGGACCCTACGAGCAGTACTTC.

The chain couples TRBV7-2 to TRBJ2-5, with TRBD1 matching over 7 bases. CDR1 and CDR2 (germline): SGHTA, FQGNSA. Unmatched junction bases numbered 2, after V lost 5 bases and J lost 2 bases. CDR3 size: 13 residues. CDR3 sequence (DNA): TGTGCCAGCAGCCCGGACAGGCAAGAGACCCAGTACTTC. It yields the protein CASSPDRQETQYF.

The V gene is TRBV28, the J gene TRBJ2-2; D perhaps matches TRBD2 (5 bases). V was pared by 8 bases and J by 6 bases, with 10 bases between. Germline V CDR1 and CDR2: MDHEN, SYDVKM. The CDR3 loop spans 12 amino acids. CDR3 amino acids: CASRGKAGELFF. The CDR3 DNA follows: TGTGCCAGCCGAGGGAAAGCCGGGGAGCTGTTTTTT.

This chain uses TRBV30 with TRBJ1-6; possibly TRBD1 for D (5 bases). The CDR3 is 16 amino acids. The V and J ends lost 4 bases and 0 bases respectively, with 13 bases between them. Germline-derived CDR1 and CDR2 are GTSNPN and SVGIG (reference sequence). The CDR3: CAWTDSRSSYNSPLHF. The CDR3 DNA sequence: TGTGCCTGGACCGACAGCAGGAGCTCCTATAATTCACCCCTCCACTTT.

This clone was observed a few times. The chain has TRBV3-1 (or the pseudogene TRBV3-2) and TRBJ1-2; D possibly corresponds to TRBD1 (5 bases). Between the trimmed V and J ends, which lost 0 bases and 7 bases, there was a span of 9 bases. The germline gives CDR1 LGHDT, CDR2 YNNKEL (reference sequence). The CDR3 covers 13 residues. The CDR3 sequence is CASSQDREGGYTF. CDR3 sequence (DNA): TGTGCCAGCAGCCAAGACAGGGAGGGTGGCTACACCTTC.

The gene calls are TRBV21-1 and TRBJ1-1; the table assigns TRBD1, which was not confirmed against the DNA. TRBV21-1 is noted as a pseudogene. This CDR3 spans 13 amino acids. Written as DNA, the CDR3 is TGTGCCAGCAGCAAACTTACAGGGGCTGAAGCTTTCTTT. Encoded protein: CASSKLTGAEAFF.

The chain joins TRBV19 to TRBJ1-5; TRBD1 agrees at 9 bases. The CDR3 has 14 amino acids. V lost 8 bases, J lost 3 bases, and 5 bases stayed unmatched. Germline CDR1 and CDR2: LNHDA and SQIVND (reference sequence). The CDR3 sequence is CASDDRGTNQPQHF. CDR3 DNA: TGTGCCAGTGACGACAGGGGGACCAATCAGCCCCAGCATTTT.

The V and J genes are TRBV9 and TRBJ1-1; maybe TRBD1 (5 bases). CDR3 length equals 13 residues. Germline CDR1 SGDLS, CDR2 YYNGEE. With 0 bases removed from V and 10 bases from J, the gap between germline ends came to 13 bases. Here the CDR3 DNA reads TGTGCCAGCAGCGTAGAACACCTTGGGGCAGCTTTCTTT. This codes for CASSVEHLGAAFF.

In this sample, this clone turned up a few times. The chain has TRBV28 and TRBJ1-1; D is unresolved. The CDR3 totals 16 residues. Between the trimmed V and J ends, which lost 2 bases and 0 bases, there was a span of 13 bases. Germline loops: CDR1 MDHEN, CDR2 SYDVKM. The CDR3 nucleotides are TGTGCCAGCAGTTTAGGCGGGGATGGCTTGAACACTGAAGCTTTCTTT. Protein sequence: CASSLGGDGLNTEAFF.

This chain links TRBV4-1 with TRBJ2-5; 11 bases line up with TRBD2. Per germline, CDR1 MGHRA and CDR2 YSYEKL. The CDR3 sequence is 17 residues long. Trimming at V came to 4 bases and at J to 2 bases, leaving 9 bases not matched to a gene. The CDR3 region has the DNA TGCGCCAGCAGCCCGTCCCCACTAGCGGGGGCACAAGAGACCCAGTACTTC. Its translation is CASSPSPLAGAQETQYF.

This chain uses TRBV19 with TRBJ2-2; 12 nucleotides align to TRBD2. Germline CDR1 and CDR2: LNHDA and SQIVND (reference sequence). CDR3 length: 17 residues. V lost 3 bases to trimming and J lost 5 bases; unmatched junction nucleotides: 7. This CDR3 is CASSIGLAGMGTGELFF. CDR3 coding DNA: TGTGCCAGTAGTATTGGACTAGCGGGGATGGGAACCGGGGAGCTGTTTTTT.

The J gene is TRBJ2-7, the V gene TRBV7-2; 7 nucleotides line up with TRBD1. The ends lost 5 bases at V and 2 bases at J; junction bases unmatched: 6. Looked up from germline, CDR1 is SGHTA and CDR2 is FQGNSA. CDR3 length: 14 amino acids. The CDR3 sequence: CASSKRDSTYEQYF. The DNA of the CDR3 is TGTGCCAGCAGCAAACGGGACAGCACCTACGAGCAGTACTTC.

V usage is TRBV7-2 and J usage is TRBJ2-7, with 9 bases aligning to TRBD2. There are 16 residues in the CDR3. Germline CDR1 reads SGHTA; CDR2 reads FQGNSA. The junction had 13 bases not matched to a gene; V was cut back by 6 bases and J by 4 bases. This CDR3 reads CASRGFRGRAGYEQYF. CDR3 sequence (DNA): TGTGCCAGCAGGGGGTTTCGCGGGAGGGCGGGGTACGAGCAGTACTTC.

The chain uses TRBV7-8 and TRBJ2-1, with D unclear. The CDR3 covers 13 residues. The germline V gene has CDR1 SGHVS and CDR2 FQNEAQ. Trimming removed 1 base from V and 5 bases from J, with 6 bases in between. As DNA, the CDR3 is TGTGCCAGCAGCTTAGGGCAGAACAATGAGCAGTTCTTC. Encoded protein: CASSLGQNNEQFF. The entire variable domain, with the rest obtained from reference TRBV7-8 and TRBJ2-1, is as follows: GAGVSQSPRYKVAKRGQDVALRCDPISGHVSLFWYQQALGQGPEFLTYFQNEAQLDKSGLPSDRFFAERPEGSVSTLKIQRTQQEDSAVYLCASSLGQNNEQFFGPGTRLTVL.